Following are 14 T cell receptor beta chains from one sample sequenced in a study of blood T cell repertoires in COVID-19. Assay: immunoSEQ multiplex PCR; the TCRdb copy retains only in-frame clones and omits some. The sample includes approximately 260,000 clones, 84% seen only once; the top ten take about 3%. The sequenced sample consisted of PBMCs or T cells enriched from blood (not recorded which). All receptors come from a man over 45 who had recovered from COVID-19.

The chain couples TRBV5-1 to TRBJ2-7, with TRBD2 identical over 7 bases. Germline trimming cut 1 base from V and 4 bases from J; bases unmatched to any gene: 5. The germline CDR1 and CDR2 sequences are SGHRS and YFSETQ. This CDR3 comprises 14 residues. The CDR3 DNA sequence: TGCGCCAGCAGCTTGTCCGGGGGGTTGTACGAGCAGTACTTC. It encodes CASSLSGGLYEQYF.

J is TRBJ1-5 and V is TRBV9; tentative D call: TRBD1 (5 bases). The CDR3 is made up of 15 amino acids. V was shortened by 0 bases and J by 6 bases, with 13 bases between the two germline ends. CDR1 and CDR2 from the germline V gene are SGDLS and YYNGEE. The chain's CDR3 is CASSVAGGVGQPQHF. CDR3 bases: TGTGCCAGCAGCGTAGCGGGGGGGGTCGGTCAGCCCCAGCATTTT.

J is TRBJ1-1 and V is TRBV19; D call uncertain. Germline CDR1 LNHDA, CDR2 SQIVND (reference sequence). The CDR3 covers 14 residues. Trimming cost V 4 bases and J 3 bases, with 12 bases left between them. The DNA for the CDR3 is TGTGCCAGTAGTACCAGTCCAAGATACACTGAAGCTTTCTTT. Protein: CASSTSPRYTEAFF. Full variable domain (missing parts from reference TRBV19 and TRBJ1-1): DGGITQSPKYLFRKEGQNVTLSCEQNLNHDAMYWYRQDPGQGLRLIYYSQIVNDFQKGDIAEGYSVSREKKESFPLTVTSAQKNPTAFYLCASSTSPRYTEAFFGQGTRLTVV.

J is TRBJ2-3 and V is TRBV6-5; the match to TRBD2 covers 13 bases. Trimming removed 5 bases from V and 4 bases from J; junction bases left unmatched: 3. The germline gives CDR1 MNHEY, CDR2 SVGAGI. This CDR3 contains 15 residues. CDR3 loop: CASSHTSGGADTQYF. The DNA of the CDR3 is TGTGCCAGCAGTCACACTAGCGGGGGGGCAGATACGCAGTATTTT.

CDR3 nucleotides: TGTGCCAGCAGTTCAGGGTGGAGATCTGGAAACACCATATATTTT. This codes for CASSSGWRSGNTIYF. This chain connects TRBV28 to TRBJ1-3, with D tentatively TRBD1 (5 bases). Germline lookup yields CDR1 MDHEN and CDR2 SYDVKM. Trimming removed 4 bases at V and 1 base at J, with 11 bases between. The length of the CDR3 is 15 residues.

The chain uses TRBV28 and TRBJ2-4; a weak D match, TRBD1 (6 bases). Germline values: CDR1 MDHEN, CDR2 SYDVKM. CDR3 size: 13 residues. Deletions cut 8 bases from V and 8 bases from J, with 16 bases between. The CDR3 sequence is CASASGTIDIQYF. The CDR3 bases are TGTGCCAGCGCCTCCGGGACAATAGACATTCAGTACTTC.

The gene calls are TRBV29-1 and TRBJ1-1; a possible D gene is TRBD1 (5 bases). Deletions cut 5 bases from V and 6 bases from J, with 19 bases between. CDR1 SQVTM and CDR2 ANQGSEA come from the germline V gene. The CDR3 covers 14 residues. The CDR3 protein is CSVPGAGRGAEAFF. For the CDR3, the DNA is TGCAGCGTTCCAGGAGCAGGGCGGGGTGCTGAAGCTTTCTTT.

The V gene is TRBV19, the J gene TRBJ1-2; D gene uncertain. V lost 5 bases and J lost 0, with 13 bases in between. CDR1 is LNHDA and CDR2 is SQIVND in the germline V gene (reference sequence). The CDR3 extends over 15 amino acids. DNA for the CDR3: TGTGCCAGTAGTCCTGAGGCCGGGGCTAACTATGGCTACACCTTC. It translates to CASSPEAGANYGYTF.

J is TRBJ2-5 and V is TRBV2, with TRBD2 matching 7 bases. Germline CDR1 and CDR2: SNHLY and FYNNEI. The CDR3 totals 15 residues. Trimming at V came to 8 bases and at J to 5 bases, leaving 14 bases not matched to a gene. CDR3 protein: CASRPATARGETQYF. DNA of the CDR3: TGTGCCAGCCGCCCAGCCACAGCGCGGGGGGAGACCCAGTACTTC.

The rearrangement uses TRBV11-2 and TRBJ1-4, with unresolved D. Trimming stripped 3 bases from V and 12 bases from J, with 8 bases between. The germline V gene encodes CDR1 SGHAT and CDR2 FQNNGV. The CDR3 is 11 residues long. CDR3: CASSFLQQLFF. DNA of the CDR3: TGTGCCAGCAGCTTCTTACAGCAACTGTTTTTT.

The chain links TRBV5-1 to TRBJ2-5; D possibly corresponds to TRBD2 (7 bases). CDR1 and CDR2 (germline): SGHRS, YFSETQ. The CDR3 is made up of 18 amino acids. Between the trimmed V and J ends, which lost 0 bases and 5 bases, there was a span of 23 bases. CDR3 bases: TGCGCCAGCAGCTTGGGGTCCGTCAGGGCGGGGGCTGCGGAGACCCAGTACTTC. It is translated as CASSLGSVRAGAAETQYF.

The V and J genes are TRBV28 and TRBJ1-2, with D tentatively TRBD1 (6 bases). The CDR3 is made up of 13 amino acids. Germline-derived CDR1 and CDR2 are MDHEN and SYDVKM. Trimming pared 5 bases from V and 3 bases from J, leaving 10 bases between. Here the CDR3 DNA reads TGTGCCAGCAGTCCCGGGACATACTATGGCTACACCTTC. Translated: CASSPGTYYGYTF.

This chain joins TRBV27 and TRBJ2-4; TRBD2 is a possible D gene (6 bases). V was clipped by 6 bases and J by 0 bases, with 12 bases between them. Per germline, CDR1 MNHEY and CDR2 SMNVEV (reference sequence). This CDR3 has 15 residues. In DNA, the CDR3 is TGTGCCAGCAGGGGGGACTCCTTAGCCAAAAACATTCAGTACTTC. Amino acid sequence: CASRGDSLAKNIQYF.

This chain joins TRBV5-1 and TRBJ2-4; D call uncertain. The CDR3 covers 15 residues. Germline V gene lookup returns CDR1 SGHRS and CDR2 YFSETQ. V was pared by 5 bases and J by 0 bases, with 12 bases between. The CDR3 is CASRGIGQAKNIQYF. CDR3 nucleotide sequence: TGCGCCAGCAGGGGCATTGGCCAAGCCAAAAACATTCAGTACTTC.